This entry is about one TCR beta chain. The sample is drawn from a study of blood T cell repertoires in COVID-19. Study-level background: Samples representing acute and convalescent COVID-19 were sourced from the United States, Italy and Spain. Nucleic acid was either cDNA or gDNA, and it came from T cells, B-cell-depleted T cells, or PBMCs.

V gave up 4 bases and J gave up 0 bases; unmatched junction bases: 6. Looked up from germline, CDR1 is SGHRS and CDR2 is YFSETQ. The CDR3 extends over 15 amino acids. Per the study methods: Quantification of nucleated cells was approximated via reference gene primer amplification. Assay used: immunoSEQ multiplex PCR; TCRdb lists only in-frame clones, some missing. V, J and clone size derive from that table, while D and trimming were established from the DNA sequence. The data hold approximately 110,000 clones, with 75% to 90% observed a single time. The rearrangement links TRBV5-1 to TRBJ1-1; 7 positions match TRBD1. This receptor was obtained from a woman aged 40 to 55 with acute or convalescent COVID-19. The source material was peripheral blood. CDR3 amino acids: CASSVPGQMNTEAFF. CDR3 sequence (DNA): TGCGCCAGCAGCGTCCCGGGACAGATGAACACTGAAGCTTTCTTT.